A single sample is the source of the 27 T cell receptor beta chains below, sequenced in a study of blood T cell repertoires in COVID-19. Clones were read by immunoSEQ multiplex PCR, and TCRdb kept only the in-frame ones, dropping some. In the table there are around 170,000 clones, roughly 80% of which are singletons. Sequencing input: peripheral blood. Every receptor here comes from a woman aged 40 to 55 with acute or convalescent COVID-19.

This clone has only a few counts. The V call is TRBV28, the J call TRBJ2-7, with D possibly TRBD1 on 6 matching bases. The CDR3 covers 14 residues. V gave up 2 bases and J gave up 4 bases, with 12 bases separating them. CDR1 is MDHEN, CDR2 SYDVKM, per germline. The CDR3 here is CASSLPQGHYEQYF. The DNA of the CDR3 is TGTGCCAGCAGTTTACCCCAGGGGCATTACGAGCAGTACTTC.

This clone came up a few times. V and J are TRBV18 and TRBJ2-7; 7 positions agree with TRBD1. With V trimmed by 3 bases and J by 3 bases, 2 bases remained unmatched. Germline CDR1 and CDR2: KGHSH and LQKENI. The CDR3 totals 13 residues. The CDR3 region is CASSPGDSYEQYF. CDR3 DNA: TGTGCCAGCTCACCGGGGGACAGCTACGAGCAGTACTTC. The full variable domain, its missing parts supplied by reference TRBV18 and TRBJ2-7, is NAGVMQNPRHLVRRRGQEARLRCSPMKGHSHVYWYRQLPEEGLKFMVYLQKENIIDESGMPKERFSAEFPKEGPSILRIQQVVRGDSAAYFCASSPGDSYEQYFGPGTRLTVT.

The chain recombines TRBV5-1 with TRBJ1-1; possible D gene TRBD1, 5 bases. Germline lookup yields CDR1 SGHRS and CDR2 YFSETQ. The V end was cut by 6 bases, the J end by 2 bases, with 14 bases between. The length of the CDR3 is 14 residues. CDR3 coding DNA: TGCGCCAGCACAGCGTCAGGGCCAAACACTGAAGCTTTCTTT. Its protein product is CASTASGPNTEAFF.

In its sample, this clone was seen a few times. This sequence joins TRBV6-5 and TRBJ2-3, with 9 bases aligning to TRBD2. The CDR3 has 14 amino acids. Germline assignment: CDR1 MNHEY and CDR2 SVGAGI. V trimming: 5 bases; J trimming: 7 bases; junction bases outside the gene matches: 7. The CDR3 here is CASSPGTSSNTQYF. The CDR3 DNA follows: TGTGCCAGCAGTCCCGGGACTAGCTCAAATACGCAGTATTTT.

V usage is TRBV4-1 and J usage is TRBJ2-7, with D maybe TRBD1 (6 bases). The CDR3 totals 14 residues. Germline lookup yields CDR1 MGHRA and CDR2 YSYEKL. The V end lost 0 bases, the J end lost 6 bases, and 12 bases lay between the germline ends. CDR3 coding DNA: TGCGCCAGCAGCCAAGAGGGGACACGCGGCGAGCAGTACTTC. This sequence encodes CASSQEGTRGEQYF.

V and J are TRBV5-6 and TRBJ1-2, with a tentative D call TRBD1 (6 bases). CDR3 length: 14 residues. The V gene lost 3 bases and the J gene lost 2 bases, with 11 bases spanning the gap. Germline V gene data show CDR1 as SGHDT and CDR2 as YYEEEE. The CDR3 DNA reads TGTGCCAGCAGCTCAGGACAGTCCAACTATGGCTACACCTTC. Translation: CASSSGQSNYGYTF.

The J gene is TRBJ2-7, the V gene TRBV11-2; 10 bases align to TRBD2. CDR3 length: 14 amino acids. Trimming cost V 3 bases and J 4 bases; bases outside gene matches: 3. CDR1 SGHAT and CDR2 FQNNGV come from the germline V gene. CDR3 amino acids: CASSFGTSAYEQYF. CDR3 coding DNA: TGTGCCAGCAGCTTCGGGACTAGCGCTTACGAGCAGTACTTC.

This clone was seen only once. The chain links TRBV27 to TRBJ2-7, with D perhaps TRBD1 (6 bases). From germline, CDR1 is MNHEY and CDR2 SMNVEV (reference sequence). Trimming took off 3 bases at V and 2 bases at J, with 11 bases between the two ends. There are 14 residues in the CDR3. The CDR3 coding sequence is TGTGCCAGCAGTTTGTCAAGACAGGCCTACGAGCAGTACTTC. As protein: CASSLSRQAYEQYF.

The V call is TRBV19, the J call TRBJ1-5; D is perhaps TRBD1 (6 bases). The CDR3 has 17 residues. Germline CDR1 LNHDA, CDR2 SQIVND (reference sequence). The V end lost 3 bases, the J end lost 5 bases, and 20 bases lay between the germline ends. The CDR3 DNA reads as TGTGCCAGTAGTATCGTTCGGACAGCTGTTGACCATCAGCCCCAGCATTTT. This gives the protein CASSIVRTAVDHQPQHF.

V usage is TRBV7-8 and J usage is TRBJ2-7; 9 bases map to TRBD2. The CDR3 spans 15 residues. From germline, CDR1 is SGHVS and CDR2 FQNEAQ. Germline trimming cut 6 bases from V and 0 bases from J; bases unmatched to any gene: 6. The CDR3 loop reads CASRETSGYSYEQYF. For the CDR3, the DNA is TGTGCCAGCAGGGAAACTAGCGGGTACTCCTACGAGCAGTACTTC.

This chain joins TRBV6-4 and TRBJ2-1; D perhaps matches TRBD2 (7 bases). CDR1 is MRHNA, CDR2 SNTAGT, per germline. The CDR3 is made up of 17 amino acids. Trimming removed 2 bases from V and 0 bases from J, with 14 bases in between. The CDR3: CASSDRGGASSYNEQFF. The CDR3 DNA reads TGTGCCAGCAGTGACAGGGGGGGGGCGAGCTCCTACAATGAGCAGTTCTTC.

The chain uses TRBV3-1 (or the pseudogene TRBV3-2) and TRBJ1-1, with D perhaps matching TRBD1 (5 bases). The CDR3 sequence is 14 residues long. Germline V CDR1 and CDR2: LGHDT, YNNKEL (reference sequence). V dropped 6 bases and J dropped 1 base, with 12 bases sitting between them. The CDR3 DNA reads TGTGCCAGCAGTGGCAGGGAAGGGAACACTGAAGCTTTCTTT. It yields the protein CASSGREGNTEAFF.

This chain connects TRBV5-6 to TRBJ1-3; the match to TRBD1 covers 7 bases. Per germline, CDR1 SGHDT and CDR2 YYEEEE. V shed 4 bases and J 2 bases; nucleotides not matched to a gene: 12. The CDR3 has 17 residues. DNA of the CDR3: TGTGCCAGCAGCCTGGGGCCGGCAGGGGGTGCTGGAAACACCATATATTTT. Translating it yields CASSLGPAGGAGNTIYF. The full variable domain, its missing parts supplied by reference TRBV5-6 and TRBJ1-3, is DAGVTQSPTHLIKTRGQQVTLRCSPKSGHDTVSWYQQALGQGPQFIFQYYEEEERQRGNFPDRFSGHQFPNYSSELNVNALLLGDSALYLCASSLGPAGGAGNTIYFGEGSWLTVV.

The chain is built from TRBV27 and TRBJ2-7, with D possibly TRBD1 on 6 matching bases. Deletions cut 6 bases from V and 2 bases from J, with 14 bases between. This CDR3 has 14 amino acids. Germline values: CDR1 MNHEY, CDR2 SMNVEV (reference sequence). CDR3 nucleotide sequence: TGTGCCAGCAGCCTCAGGGGCCCCACCTACGAGCAGTACTTC. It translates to CASSLRGPTYEQYF.

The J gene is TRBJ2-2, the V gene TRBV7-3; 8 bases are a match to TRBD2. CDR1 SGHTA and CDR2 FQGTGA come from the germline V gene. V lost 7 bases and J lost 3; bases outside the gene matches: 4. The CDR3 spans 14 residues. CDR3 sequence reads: CASKTGRDTGELFF. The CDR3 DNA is TGTGCCAGCAAGACCGGGAGGGACACCGGGGAGCTGTTTTTT.

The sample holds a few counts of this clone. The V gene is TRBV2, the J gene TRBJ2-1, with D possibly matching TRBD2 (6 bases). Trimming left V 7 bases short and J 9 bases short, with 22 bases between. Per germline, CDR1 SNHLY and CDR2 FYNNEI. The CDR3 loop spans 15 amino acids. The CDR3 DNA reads TGTGCCAGCACCCATGGGGGGATAATACCTGGTGAGCAGTTCTTC. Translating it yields CASTHGGIIPGEQFF.

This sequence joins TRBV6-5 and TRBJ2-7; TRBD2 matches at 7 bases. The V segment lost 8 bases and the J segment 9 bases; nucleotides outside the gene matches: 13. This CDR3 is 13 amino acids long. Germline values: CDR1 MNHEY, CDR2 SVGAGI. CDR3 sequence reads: CASGEGVERGQYF. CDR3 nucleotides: TGTGCCAGCGGGGAGGGAGTGGAGAGAGGGCAGTACTTC.

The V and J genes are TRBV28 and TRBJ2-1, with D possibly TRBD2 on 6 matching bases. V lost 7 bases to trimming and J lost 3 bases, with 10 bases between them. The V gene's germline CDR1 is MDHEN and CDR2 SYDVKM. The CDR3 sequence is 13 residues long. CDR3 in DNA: TGTGCCAGCATAGGGGACTTCTACAATGAGCAGTTCTTC. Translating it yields CASIGDFYNEQFF.

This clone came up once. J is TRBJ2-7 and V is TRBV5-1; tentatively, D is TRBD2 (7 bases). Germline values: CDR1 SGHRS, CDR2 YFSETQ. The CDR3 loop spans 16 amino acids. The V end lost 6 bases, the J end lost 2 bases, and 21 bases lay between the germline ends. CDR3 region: CASNGGGPLQTYEQYF. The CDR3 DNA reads TGCGCCAGCAATGGGGGGGGGCCGCTCCAGACCTACGAGCAGTACTTC. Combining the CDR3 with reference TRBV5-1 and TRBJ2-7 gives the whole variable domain KAGVTQTPRYLIKTRGQQVTLSCSPISGHRSVSWYQQTPGQGLQFLFEYFSETQRNKGNFPGRFSGRQFSNSRSEMNVSTLELGDSALYLCASNGGGPLQTYEQYFGPGTRLTVT.

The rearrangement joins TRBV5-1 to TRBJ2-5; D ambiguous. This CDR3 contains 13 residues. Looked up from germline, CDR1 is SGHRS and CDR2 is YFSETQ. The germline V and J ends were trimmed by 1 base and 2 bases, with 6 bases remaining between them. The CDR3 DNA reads TGCGCCAGCAGCTTGTTGCGGCAAGAGACCCAGTACTTC. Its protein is CASSLLRQETQYF.

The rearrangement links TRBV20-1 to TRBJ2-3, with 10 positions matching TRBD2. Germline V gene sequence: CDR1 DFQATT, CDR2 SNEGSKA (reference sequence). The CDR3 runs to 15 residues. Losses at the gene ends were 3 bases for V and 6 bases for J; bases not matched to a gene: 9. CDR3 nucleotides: TGCAGTGCTAGTAGGGCTAGCGGGAGCTCGGATACGCAGTATTTT. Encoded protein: CSASRASGSSDTQYF.

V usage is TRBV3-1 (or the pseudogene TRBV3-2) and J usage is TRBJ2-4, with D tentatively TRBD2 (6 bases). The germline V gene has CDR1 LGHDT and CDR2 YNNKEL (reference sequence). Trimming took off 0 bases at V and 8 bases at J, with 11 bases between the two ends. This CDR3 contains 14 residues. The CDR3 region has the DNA TGTGCCAGCAGCCAAGATGGAGGGAATGACATTCAGTACTTC. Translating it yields CASSQDGGNDIQYF.

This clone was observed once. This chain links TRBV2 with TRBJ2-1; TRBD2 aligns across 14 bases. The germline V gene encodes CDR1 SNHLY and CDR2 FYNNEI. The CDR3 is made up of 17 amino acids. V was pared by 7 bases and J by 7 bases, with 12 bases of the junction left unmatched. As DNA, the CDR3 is TGTGCCAGCACTCCTTACACCGGGACTAGCGGGGGAAATGAGCAGTTCTTC. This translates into CASTPYTGTSGGNEQFF.

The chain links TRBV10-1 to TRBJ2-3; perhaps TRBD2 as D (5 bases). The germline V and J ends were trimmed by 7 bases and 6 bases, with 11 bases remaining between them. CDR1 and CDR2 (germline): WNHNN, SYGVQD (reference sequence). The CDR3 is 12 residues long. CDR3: CASTRGGDTQYF. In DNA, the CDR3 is TGCGCCAGCACCCGAGGAGGTGATACGCAGTATTTT.

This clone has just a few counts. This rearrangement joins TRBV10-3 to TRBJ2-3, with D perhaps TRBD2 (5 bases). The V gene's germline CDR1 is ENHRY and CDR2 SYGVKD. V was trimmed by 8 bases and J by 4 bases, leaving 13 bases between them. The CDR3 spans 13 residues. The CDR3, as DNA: TGTGCCATCGGTCCGGGAACCCCAGATACGCAGTATTTT. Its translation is CAIGPGTPDTQYF.

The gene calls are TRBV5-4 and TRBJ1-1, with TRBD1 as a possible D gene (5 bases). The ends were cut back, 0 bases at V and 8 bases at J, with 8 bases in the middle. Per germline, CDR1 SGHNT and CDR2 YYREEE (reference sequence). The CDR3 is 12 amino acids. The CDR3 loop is CASSLVQGEAFF. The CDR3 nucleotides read TGTGCCAGCAGCTTGGTCCAGGGCGAAGCTTTCTTT.

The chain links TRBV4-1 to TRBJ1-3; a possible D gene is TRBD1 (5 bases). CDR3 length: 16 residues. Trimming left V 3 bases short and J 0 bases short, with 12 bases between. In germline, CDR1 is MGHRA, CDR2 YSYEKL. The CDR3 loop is CASSHIGVYSGNTIYF. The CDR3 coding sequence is TGCGCCAGCAGCCACATAGGGGTTTACTCTGGAAACACCATATATTTT.